This T cell receptor (beta chain) was observed in a study of T cell responses to AZD1222 COVID-19 vaccine. Regarding the study as a whole: Nearly half of spike-specific TCRs reportedly target unmutated variant regions. Just a handful of AZD1222 recipients were seropositive at baseline. There were vaccine-associated CD4 TCRs across spike, dominant at 160-218 and 743-854.

Notes on this clone: Its antigen is unknown.

The CDR3 runs 13 residues. Germline lookup yields CDR1 GTSNPN and CDR2 SVGIG (reference sequence). Trimming shortened V by 0 bases and J by 8 bases, and 11 bases separated the two germline ends. Clones were read by immunoSEQ multiplex PCR, and TCRdb kept only the in-frame ones, dropping some. Here the sample spans fewer than 150,000 clones, roughly 90% being singletons. This TCR derives from an adult in good health. The material sequenced was peripheral blood, taken on day 0 of AZD1222 vaccination. The chain combines TRBV30 with TRBJ1-5, with D unresolved. CDR3: CAWSVLQSEPQHF. The CDR3 DNA sequence: TGTGCCTGGAGTGTACTGCAAAGTGAGCCCCAGCATTTT.